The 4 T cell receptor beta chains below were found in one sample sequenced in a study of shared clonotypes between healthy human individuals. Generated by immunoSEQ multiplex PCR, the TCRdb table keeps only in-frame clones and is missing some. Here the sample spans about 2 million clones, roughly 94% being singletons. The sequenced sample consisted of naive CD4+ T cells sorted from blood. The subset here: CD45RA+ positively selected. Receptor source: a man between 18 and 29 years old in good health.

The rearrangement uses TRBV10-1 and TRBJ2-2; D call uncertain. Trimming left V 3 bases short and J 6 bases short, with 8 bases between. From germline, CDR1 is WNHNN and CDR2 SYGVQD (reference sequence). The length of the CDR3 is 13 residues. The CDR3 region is CASSDGGSGELFF. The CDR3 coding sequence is TGCGCCAGCAGTGATGGTGGGTCCGGGGAGCTGTTTTTT.

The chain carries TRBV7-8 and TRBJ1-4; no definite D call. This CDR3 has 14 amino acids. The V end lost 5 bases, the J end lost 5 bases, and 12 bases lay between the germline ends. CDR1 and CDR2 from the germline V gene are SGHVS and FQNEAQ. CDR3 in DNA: TGTGCCAGCAGCCCGGGCGAGGCGAATGAAAAACTGTTTTTT. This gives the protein CASSPGEANEKLFF.

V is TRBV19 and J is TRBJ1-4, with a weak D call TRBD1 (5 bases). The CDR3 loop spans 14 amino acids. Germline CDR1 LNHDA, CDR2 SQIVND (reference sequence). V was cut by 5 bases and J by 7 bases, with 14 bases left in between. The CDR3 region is CASSLGTRGEKLFF. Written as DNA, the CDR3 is TGTGCCAGTAGTCTTGGGACCCGGGGTGAAAAACTGTTTTTT.

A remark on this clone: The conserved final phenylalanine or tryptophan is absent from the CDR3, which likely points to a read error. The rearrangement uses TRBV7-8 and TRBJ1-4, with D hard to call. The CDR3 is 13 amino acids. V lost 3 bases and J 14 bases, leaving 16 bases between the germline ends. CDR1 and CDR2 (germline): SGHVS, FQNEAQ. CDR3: CASSLGMGSMLFL. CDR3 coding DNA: TGTGCCAGCAGCTTGGGTATGGGGTCTATGCTGTTTCTT.